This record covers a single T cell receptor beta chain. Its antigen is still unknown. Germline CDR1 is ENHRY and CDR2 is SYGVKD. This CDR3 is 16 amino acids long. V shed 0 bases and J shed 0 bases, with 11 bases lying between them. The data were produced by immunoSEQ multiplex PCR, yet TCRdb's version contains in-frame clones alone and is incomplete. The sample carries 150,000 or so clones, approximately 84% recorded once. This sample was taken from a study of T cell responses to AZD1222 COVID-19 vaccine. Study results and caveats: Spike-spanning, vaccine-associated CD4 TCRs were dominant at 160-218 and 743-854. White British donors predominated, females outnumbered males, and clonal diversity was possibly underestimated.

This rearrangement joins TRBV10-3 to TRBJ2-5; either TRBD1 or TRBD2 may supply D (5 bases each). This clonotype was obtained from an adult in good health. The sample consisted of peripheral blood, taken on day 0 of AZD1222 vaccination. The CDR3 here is CAISESMGRNQETQYF. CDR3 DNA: TGTGCCATCAGTGAGTCGATGGGACGGAACCAAGAGACCCAGTACTTC.